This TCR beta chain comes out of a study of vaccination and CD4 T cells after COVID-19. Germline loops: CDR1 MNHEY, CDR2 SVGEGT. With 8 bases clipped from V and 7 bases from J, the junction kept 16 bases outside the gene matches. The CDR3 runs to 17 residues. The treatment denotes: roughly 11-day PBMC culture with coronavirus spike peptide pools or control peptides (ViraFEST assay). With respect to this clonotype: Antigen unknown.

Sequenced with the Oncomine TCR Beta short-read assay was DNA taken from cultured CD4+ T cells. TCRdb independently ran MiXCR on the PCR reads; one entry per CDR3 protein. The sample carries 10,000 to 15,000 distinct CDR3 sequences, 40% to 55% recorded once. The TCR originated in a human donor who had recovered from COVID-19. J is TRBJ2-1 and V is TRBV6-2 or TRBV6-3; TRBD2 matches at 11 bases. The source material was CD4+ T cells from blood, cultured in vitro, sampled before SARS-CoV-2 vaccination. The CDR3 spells CASGHFPTSGTGNEQFF. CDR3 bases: TGTGCCAGCGGCCACTTCCCGACTAGCGGGACGGGTAATGAGCAGTTCTTC.